These 26 T cell receptor beta chains share one sample of origin, sequenced in a study of blood T cell repertoires in COVID-19. TCRdb's copy holds only in-frame clones and misses some; the assay was immunoSEQ multiplex PCR. This table has some 69,000 clones, 90% appearing once. Sequencing input: peripheral blood. The source of these receptors is a man in his forties or fifties with COVID-19, enrolled during active disease.

The chain carries TRBV12-3 or TRBV12-4 and TRBJ2-1; TRBD2 might be the D (5 bases). This CDR3 contains 13 residues. The CDR3 is CATGVSSYNEQFF. Written as DNA, the CDR3 is TGTGCGACCGGGGTGAGCTCCTACAATGAGCAGTTCTTC.

V is TRBV10-3 and J is TRBJ2-5, with D tentatively TRBD1 (6 bases). The CDR3 is 15 amino acids. V lost 3 bases to trimming and J lost 6 bases, with 17 bases between them. Per germline, CDR1 ENHRY and CDR2 SYGVKD. The CDR3 coding sequence is TGTGCCATCAGTGACGTTAGGGGGAACTTGAAGACCCAGTACTTC. It translates to CAISDVRGNLKTQYF.

This chain joins TRBV10-3 and TRBJ2-1; maybe TRBD2 (5 bases). Germline V CDR1 and CDR2: ENHRY, SYGVKD. V was cut by 2 bases and J by 12 bases, with 14 bases left in between. The CDR3 extends over 13 amino acids. The CDR3 protein is CAISEMDSQGQFF. The CDR3 DNA is TGTGCCATCAGTGAGATGGACTCCCAAGGGCAGTTCTTC.

This sequence joins TRBV6-6 and TRBJ1-1, with D uncertain. V lost 6 bases to trimming and J lost 6 bases, with 11 bases between them. Germline values: CDR1 MNHNY, CDR2 SVGAGI (reference sequence). The CDR3 totals 12 residues. The CDR3 nucleotides read TGTGCCAGCAGCAAGACTCATGCTGAAGCTTTCTTT. Its translation is CASSKTHAEAFF.

V and J are TRBV7-8 and TRBJ1-2; 10 bases align to TRBD1. The V and J ends lost 1 base and 2 bases, in that order; junction bases with no gene match: 4. Germline lookup yields CDR1 SGHVS and CDR2 FQNEAQ. The CDR3 has 16 residues. CDR3 nucleotides: TGTGCCAGCAGCTTAGGGACAGGGGGTTCGAACTATGGCTACACCTTC. Amino acids: CASSLGTGGSNYGYTF.

The chain combines TRBV7-6 with TRBJ2-2, with TRBD2 matching 9 bases. The germline CDR1 and CDR2 sequences are SGHVS and FNYEAQ. V lost 3 bases, J lost 0 bases, and 5 bases stayed unmatched. This CDR3 region has 17 residues. CDR3 amino acids: CASSFLSGSTNTGELFF. The CDR3 DNA follows: TGTGCCAGCAGCTTTCTTAGCGGGAGCACGAACACCGGGGAGCTGTTTTTT. The complete variable domain, with remaining parts taken from reference TRBV7-6 and TRBJ2-2, reads GAGVSQSPRYKVTKRGQDVALRCDPISGHVSLYWYRQALGQGPEFLTYFNYEAQQDKSGLPNDRFSAERPEGSISTLTIQRTEQRDSAMYRCASSFLSGSTNTGELFFGEGSRLTVL.

V usage is TRBV18 and J usage is TRBJ1-5; the D gene is possibly TRBD1 (5 bases). The CDR3 has 13 residues. Trimming removed 0 bases from V and 10 bases from J, with 10 bases in between. Germline values: CDR1 KGHSH, CDR2 LQKENI. The CDR3 sequence: CASSPPGGGPQHF. The CDR3 region has the DNA TGTGCCAGCTCACCACCGGGGGGAGGTCCCCAGCATTTT.

In this sample, this clone turned up once. The V gene is TRBV5-1, the J gene TRBJ2-3; 12 bases map to TRBD2. The CDR3 is made up of 17 amino acids. Germline V gene lookup returns CDR1 SGHRS and CDR2 YFSETQ. J lost 2 bases, V lost 4 bases, and 8 bases had no gene match. CDR3 nucleotide sequence: TGCGCCAGCAGCCAGGGGGCTAGCGGGAGGGACACAGATACGCAGTATTTT. It yields the protein CASSQGASGRDTDTQYF.

V usage is TRBV4-1 and J usage is TRBJ2-3; 8 nucleotides agree with TRBD2. Per the germline V gene, CDR1 is MGHRA and CDR2 is YSYEKL. The CDR3 spans 15 residues. The V gene end was trimmed by 1 base and the J gene end by 5 bases; junction bases not matched to a gene: 5. Here the CDR3 DNA reads TGCGCCAGCAGCCAAGTAGGCCTAGCGGGAGATACGCAGTATTTT. Translated, it gives CASSQVGLAGDTQYF.

The chain recombines TRBV7-3 with TRBJ1-6; tentatively, D is TRBD1 (5 bases). From germline, CDR1 is SGHTA and CDR2 FQGTGA. The V gene lost 2 bases and the J gene lost 5 bases, with 7 bases spanning the gap. The CDR3 is 14 residues long. CDR3: CASSLRGDNSPLHF. Written as DNA, the CDR3 is TGTGCCAGCAGCTTACGGGGGGATAATTCACCCCTCCACTTT.

The rearrangement joins TRBV12-3 or TRBV12-4 to TRBJ1-2; D call uncertain. The V gene lost 3 bases and the J gene lost 4 bases, with 9 bases spanning the gap. The CDR3 has 13 residues. The CDR3 spells CASSLSPSYGYTF. CDR3 nucleotide sequence: TGTGCCAGCAGTTTGTCCCCATCCTATGGCTACACCTTC.

This rearrangement joins TRBV19 to TRBJ1-2; D not certain. The CDR3 covers 13 residues. Trimming left V 6 bases short and J 3 bases short, with 11 bases between. CDR1 LNHDA and CDR2 SQIVND come from the germline V gene (reference sequence). CDR3 DNA: TGTGCCAGTAGGGCCTTTTTGGACTATGGCTACACCTTC. Encoded protein: CASRAFLDYGYTF.

The V call is TRBV6-2 or TRBV6-3, the J call TRBJ2-7; possibly TRBD2 for D (6 bases). CDR3 length: 16 residues. CDR1 is MNHEY and CDR2 is SVGEGT in the germline V gene. V was shortened by 0 bases and J by 3 bases, with 15 bases between the two germline ends. The DNA for the CDR3 is TGTGCCAGCAGTTACTCTGCGACTAGTCGGCGCTACGAGCAGTACTTC. Translated, it gives CASSYSATSRRYEQYF.

The V and J genes are TRBV6-5 and TRBJ2-3, with D possibly matching TRBD1 (5 bases). Germline V gene data show CDR1 as MNHEY and CDR2 as SVGAGI. The V end lost 5 bases, the J end lost 2 bases, and 11 bases lay between the germline ends. The CDR3 consists of 14 residues. CDR3 protein: CASSPRVATDTQYF. Here the CDR3 DNA reads TGTGCCAGCAGTCCCAGGGTAGCCACAGATACGCAGTATTTT.

The chain recombines TRBV12-3 or TRBV12-4 with TRBJ1-2; possibly TRBD1 for D (6 bases). The CDR3 sequence is 13 residues long. The V end was cut by 6 bases, the J end by 4 bases, with 12 bases between. CDR3: CASSLGTTYGYTF. The CDR3 nucleotides are TGTGCCAGCAGCTTGGGGACAACCTATGGCTACACCTTC.

The chain joins TRBV15 to TRBJ2-2; TRBD1 matches 9 bases. The CDR3 consists of 13 residues. V lost 11 bases to trimming and J lost 5 bases; unmatched junction nucleotides: 6. CDR1 and CDR2 from the germline V gene are LNHNV and YYDKDF (reference sequence). The CDR3 spells CAAGDRATGELFF. CDR3 coding DNA: TGTGCCGCCGGGGACAGGGCGACCGGGGAGCTGTTTTTT.

The chain uses TRBV4-1 and TRBJ2-1; tentative D call: TRBD1 (5 bases). The CDR3 loop spans 11 amino acids. Germline V gene sequence: CDR1 MGHRA, CDR2 YSYEKL. The V end was cut by 3 bases, the J end by 9 bases, with 6 bases between. The chain's CDR3 is CASSHDSEQFF. In DNA, the CDR3 is TGCGCCAGCAGCCACGACAGTGAGCAGTTCTTC.

V usage is TRBV21-1 and J usage is TRBJ2-4; the table's D call, TRBD2, was not checked against the DNA. TRBV21-1 is noted as a pseudogene. This CDR3 is 16 amino acids long. The CDR3 DNA is TGTGCCAGCAGTTCAGCGGGGAGGTCTAAGGAAAACATTCAGTACTTC. Residues: CASSSAGRSKENIQYF.

V and J are TRBV21-1 and TRBJ2-1; the tabulated D call, TRBD2, remains unverified against the DNA. TRBV21-1 is given as a pseudogene. The CDR3 loop spans 18 amino acids. CDR3 loop: CASSKAGSETSGRGEQFF. The CDR3 DNA sequence: TGTGCCAGCAGCAAAGCGGGTTCTGAGACTAGCGGGAGAGGTGAGCAGTTCTTC.

The chain links TRBV5-1 to TRBJ2-1; TRBD2 matches at 10 bases. The CDR3 is made up of 14 amino acids. V lost 6 bases and J lost 3; bases outside the gene matches: 3. CDR1 SGHRS and CDR2 YFSETQ come from the germline V gene. In nucleotides, the CDR3 is TGCGCCAGCAATCTAGCGGGAGACTACAATGAGCAGTTCTTC. Residues: CASNLAGDYNEQFF.

The V call is TRBV15, the J call TRBJ2-1, with 10 bases fitting TRBD1. There are 14 residues in the CDR3. J was trimmed by 7 bases and V by 3 bases; bases with no gene match: 3. CDR1 LNHNV and CDR2 YYDKDF come from the germline V gene (reference sequence). The DNA of the CDR3 is TGTGCCACCAGCAGCCGGACAGGGGGAAATGAGCAGTTCTTC. It yields the protein CATSSRTGGNEQFF. The complete variable domain, with remaining parts taken from reference TRBV15 and TRBJ2-1, reads DAMVIQNPRYQVTQFGKPVTLSCSQTLNHNVMYWYQQKSSQAPKLLFHYYDKDFNNEADTPDNFQSRRPNTSFCFLDIRSPGLGDTAMYLCATSSRTGGNEQFFGPGTRLTVL.

J is TRBJ2-7 and V is TRBV19, with 10 bases lining up with TRBD1. The CDR3 runs 15 residues. V lost 3 bases to trimming and J lost 2 bases; unmatched junction nucleotides: 4. Looked up from germline, CDR1 is LNHDA and CDR2 is SQIVND (reference sequence). CDR3 sequence: CASSITGQGTYEQYF. In DNA, the CDR3 is TGTGCCAGTAGTATCACGGGACAGGGGACCTACGAGCAGTACTTC.

The J gene is TRBJ2-5, the V gene TRBV5-8; 10 positions agree with TRBD2. Germline loops: CDR1 SGHTS, CDR2 YDEGEE. CDR3 length equals 15 residues. V shed 7 bases, J shed 7 bases, and the junction held 13 bases outside the gene matches. The CDR3 coding sequence is TGTGCCAGCTTCTTATCCAGCGGGAGGGCCGGGACCCAGTACTTC. Amino acids: CASFLSSGRAGTQYF. Full variable domain (missing parts from reference TRBV5-8 and TRBJ2-5): EAGVTQSPTHLIKTRGQQATLRCSPISGHTSVYWYQQALGLGLQFLLWYDEGEERNRGNFPPRFSGRQFPNYSSELNVNALELEDSALYLCASFLSSGRAGTQYFGPGTRLLVL.

The rearrangement links TRBV5-1 to TRBJ1-5; no clear D. Germline V lookup: CDR1 SGHRS, CDR2 YFSETQ. This CDR3 has 15 residues. Deletions cut 4 bases from V and 1 base from J, with 12 bases between. The CDR3 DNA reads TGCGCCAGCAGCATTGACGGGTTAAGCAATCAGCCCCAGCATTTT. It specifies CASSIDGLSNQPQHF. Supplemented by reference TRBV5-1 and TRBJ1-5, the full variable domain reads KAGVTQTPRYLIKTRGQQVTLSCSPISGHRSVSWYQQTPGQGLQFLFEYFSETQRNKGNFPGRFSGRQFSNSRSEMNVSTLELGDSALYLCASSIDGLSNQPQHFGDGTRLSIL.

The chain employs TRBV19 and TRBJ1-5, with D unclear. The CDR3 consists of 13 residues. Germline V lookup: CDR1 LNHDA, CDR2 SQIVND (reference sequence). The V end was cut by 3 bases, the J end by 9 bases, with 12 bases between. CDR3 in amino acids: CASSILEIGPQHF. CDR3 in DNA: TGTGCCAGTAGTATCCTGGAGATTGGGCCCCAGCATTTT. The full variable domain, in which reference TRBV19 and TRBJ1-5 provide the parts outside the CDR3, is DGGITQSPKYLFRKEGQNVTLSCEQNLNHDAMYWYRQDPGQGLRLIYYSQIVNDFQKGDIAEGYSVSREKKESFPLTVTSAQKNPTAFYLCASSILEIGPQHFGDGTRLSIL.

The chain links TRBV5-1 to TRBJ2-3; 9 bases map to TRBD2. The CDR3 consists of 19 residues. V lost 0 bases and J lost 4; bases outside the gene matches: 15. The germline V gene has CDR1 SGHRS and CDR2 YFSETQ. In nucleotides, the CDR3 is TGCGCCAGCAGCTTGGAAATCGCGGGAGGGCCCGGGGGGTCAGATACGCAGTATTTT. Translating it yields CASSLEIAGGPGGSDTQYF.